This T cell receptor beta chain was found in a study of blood T cell repertoires in COVID-19. Study at large: Samples representing acute and convalescent COVID-19 were sourced from the United States, Italy and Spain. PBMCs, B-cell-depleted T cells, or T cells provided the cDNA or gDNA that made up the material.

CDR3 length: 13 residues. V was cut by 6 bases and J by 7 bases, with 13 bases left in between. Germline CDR1 reads WSHSY; CDR2 reads SAAADI. In the authors' workflow: Counts of nucleated cells, estimated from reference gene primer amplification, were obtained. The method was immunoSEQ multiplex PCR; TCRdb's version includes in-frame clones alone and lacks a portion of them. V, J and clone size reflect that table, while D and trimming were determined from the DNA. Of around 320,000 clones detected, 75% to 85% appear once; the ten largest clones hold around 6.9%. The receptor was derived from a human donor in a cohort sampled during active COVID-19. This chain links TRBV10-2 with TRBJ1-5, with D perhaps TRBD1 (6 bases). The sequencing input was peripheral blood. In DNA form, the CDR3 reads TGCGCCAGCAGGAGGGGGGGCAGGCAGCCCCAGCATTTT. Translation: CASRRGGRQPQHF.